The 23 T cell receptor beta chains below come from one sample, sequenced in a study of Siglec-9 on CD8 T cells in melanoma. Profiling relied on immunoSEQ multiplex PCR, and the TCRdb table lists in-frame clones only, not all of them. The table records 30,000 or so clones, approximately 80% of them present only once. The sample was Siglec-9- CD8+ T cells sorted from blood. These receptors were collected from a human donor in good health.

The genes are TRBV4-1 and TRBJ2-1; D gene unclear. The CDR3 length is 18 residues. The germline CDR1 and CDR2 sequences are MGHRA and YSYEKL. With 0 bases removed from V and 2 bases from J, the gap between germline ends came to 17 bases. CDR3 coding DNA: TGCGCCAGCAGCCAAGATGGCGAGCCCTCAGCCCCCTACAATGAGCAGTTCTTC. Encoded protein: CASSQDGEPSAPYNEQFF.

This chain uses TRBV7-8 with TRBJ2-1, with TRBD1 matching over 8 bases. Germline CDR1 SGHVS, CDR2 FQNEAQ. Unmatched junction bases numbered 6, after V lost 0 bases and J lost 8 bases. The CDR3 has 15 residues. The CDR3: CASSLAKAGGYEQFF. In nucleotides, the CDR3 is TGTGCCAGCAGCTTAGCAAAGGCAGGGGGCTATGAGCAGTTCTTC.

J is TRBJ1-1 and V is TRBV29-1; TRBD1 is a possible D gene (6 bases). The V gene's germline CDR1 is SQVTM and CDR2 ANQGSEA. This CDR3 contains 13 residues. V lost 7 bases, J lost 3 bases, and 15 bases lay in between. The CDR3 here is CSALGGPYTEAFF. DNA for the CDR3: TGCAGCGCATTGGGGGGGCCCTACACTGAAGCTTTCTTT. Drawing the rest from reference TRBV29-1 and TRBJ1-1, the complete variable domain is SAVISQKPSRDICQRGTSLTIQCQVDSQVTMMFWYRQQPGQSLTLIATANQGSEATYESGFVIDKFPISRPNLTFSTLTVSNMSPEDSSIYLCSALGGPYTEAFFGQGTRLTVV.

The V call is TRBV7-6, the J call TRBJ2-7, with 11 bases matching TRBD1. Per the germline V gene, CDR1 is SGHVS and CDR2 is FNYEAQ. The V segment lost 3 bases and the J segment 2 bases; nucleotides outside the gene matches: 6. The CDR3 contains 16 residues. In DNA, the CDR3 is TGTGCCAGCAGCTTTTCAGGGGACAGGGGGACCTACGAGCAGTACGTC. Translating gives CASSFSGDRGTYEQYV.

This chain joins TRBV30 and TRBJ1-1; perhaps TRBD1 as D (5 bases). The V and J ends lost 0 bases and 4 bases respectively, with 9 bases between them. Germline CDR1 is GTSNPN and CDR2 is SVGIG (reference sequence). The CDR3 has 13 residues. CDR3 DNA: TGTGCCTGGAGTGTACTCGGGGGCACTGAAGCTTTCTTT. This gives the protein CAWSVLGGTEAFF.

The V call is TRBV5-1, the J call TRBJ1-2; D is uncertain. Germline V CDR1 and CDR2: SGHRS, YFSETQ. This CDR3 has 13 residues. V lost 0 bases and J lost 8, with 11 bases in between. CDR3 in amino acids: CASSLEDGRGYTF. Here the CDR3 DNA reads TGCGCCAGCAGCTTGGAGGACGGGCGGGGCTACACCTTC.

The gene calls are TRBV7-8 and TRBJ1-1, with TRBD1 as a possible D gene (5 bases). The germline CDR1 and CDR2 sequences are SGHVS and FQNEAQ. Trimming took off 1 base at V and 5 bases at J, with 14 bases between the two ends. This CDR3 is 15 amino acids long. The CDR3 region is CASSLVGGGGTEAFF. The CDR3 DNA reads as TGTGCCAGCAGCTTAGTGGGCGGCGGGGGGACTGAAGCTTTCTTT.

This clone was counted a single time. This rearrangement joins TRBV6-5 to TRBJ1-2; D not resolved. V was trimmed by 1 base and J by 10 bases, leaving 10 bases between them. This CDR3 spans 12 amino acids. Looked up from germline, CDR1 is MNHEY and CDR2 is SVGAGI. CDR3: CASSYLALFYTF. Here the CDR3 DNA reads TGTGCCAGCAGTTACTTAGCCTTATTCTACACCTTC.

The chain carries TRBV28 and TRBJ2-1; 10 positions match TRBD2. J was trimmed by 7 bases and V by 6 bases; bases with no gene match: 12. Germline V gives CDR1 MDHEN, CDR2 SYDVKM. The CDR3 consists of 16 residues. CDR3 coding DNA: TGTGCCAGCAGCCCTGTGGCTAGCGGGGGCTGGAATGAGCAGTTCTTC. Its translation: CASSPVASGGWNEQFF.

The gene calls are TRBV7-6 and TRBJ2-2, with 7 nucleotides matching TRBD1. The CDR3 is 17 amino acids. Germline V gene sequence: CDR1 SGHVS, CDR2 FNYEAQ. Trimming took 0 bases from V and 6 from J; bases not matched to a gene: 10. The CDR3 loop is CASSLASDRETPGELFF. The CDR3, as DNA: TGTGCCAGCAGCTTAGCGTCAGACAGGGAAACCCCCGGGGAGCTGTTTTTT.

V usage is TRBV7-2 and J usage is TRBJ2-7, with 9 bases lining up with TRBD2. Germline loops: CDR1 SGHTA, CDR2 FQGNSA. This CDR3 comprises 14 residues. V gave up 1 base and J gave up 2 bases; unmatched junction bases: 0. CDR3: CASSLGLAAYEQYV. CDR3 sequence (DNA): TGTGCCAGCAGCTTAGGACTAGCGGCCTACGAGCAGTACGTC.

The CDR3 DNA sequence: TGTGCCAGCAGCTCCCGACAGGACGCCTTTACGCAGTATTTT. This sequence encodes CASSSRQDAFTQYF. The gene calls are TRBV7-9 and TRBJ2-3, with a weak D call TRBD1 (6 bases). Between the trimmed V and J ends, which lost 4 bases and 8 bases, there was a span of 16 bases. The CDR3 sequence is 14 residues long. The germline V gene encodes CDR1 SEHNR and CDR2 FQNEAQ (reference sequence).

J is TRBJ1-5 and V is TRBV19; tentative D call: TRBD1 (6 bases). The CDR3 covers 19 residues. The ends were cut back, 3 bases at V and 0 bases at J, with 21 bases in the middle. CDR1 is LNHDA and CDR2 is SQIVND in the germline V gene (reference sequence). For the CDR3, the DNA is TGTGCCAGTAGTATTCTCCCAGGGGCCTACTTTTATAGCAATCAGCCCCAGCATTTT. Its translation: CASSILPGAYFYSNQPQHF. The whole variable domain, remainder taken from reference TRBV19 and TRBJ1-5, is DGGITQSPKYLFRKEGQNVTLSCEQNLNHDAMYWYRQDPGQGLRLIYYSQIVNDFQKGDIAEGYSVSREKKESFPLTVTSAQKNPTAFYLCASSILPGAYFYSNQPQHFGDGTRLSIL.

Only one count was recorded for this clone. The rearrangement uses TRBV4-1 and TRBJ2-7, with 8 positions matching TRBD2. CDR1 MGHRA and CDR2 YSYEKL come from the germline V gene. Trimming at V came to 0 bases and at J to 8 bases, leaving 9 bases not matched to a gene. This CDR3 has 15 amino acids. The CDR3: CASSQETGLALKQYF. CDR3 coding DNA: TGCGCCAGCAGCCAAGAAACAGGACTAGCACTTAAGCAGTACTTC.

The gene calls are TRBV29-1 and TRBJ2-5; TRBD1 agrees at 11 bases. The V segment lost 8 bases and the J segment 2 bases; nucleotides outside the gene matches: 4. This CDR3 is 13 amino acids long. Germline V gene lookup returns CDR1 SQVTM and CDR2 ANQGSEA. CDR3 in amino acids: CSQWDRGQETQYF. For the CDR3, the DNA is TGCAGCCAATGGGACAGGGGGCAAGAGACCCAGTACTTC.

The chain has TRBV6-6 and TRBJ1-2; D possibly corresponds to TRBD1 (6 bases). This CDR3 is built from 13 residues. Trimming left V 6 bases short and J 6 bases short, with 14 bases between. CDR1 is MNHNY and CDR2 is SVGAGI in the germline V gene (reference sequence). The CDR3 sequence: CASRGTGMDGYTF. DNA of the CDR3: TGTGCCAGCAGGGGCACAGGGATGGATGGCTACACCTTC.

The chain combines TRBV30 with TRBJ2-7; D remains unclear. CDR3 length: 15 residues. V gave up 2 bases and J gave up 4 bases, with 18 bases separating them. The germline CDR1 and CDR2 sequences are GTSNPN and SVGIG (reference sequence). The CDR3 region has the DNA TGTGCCTGGAGTAGAACCGGAGTGTTTTATTACGAGCAGTACTTC. Residues: CAWSRTGVFYYEQYF.

The V and J genes are TRBV9 and TRBJ2-3; D unresolved. The germline V gene encodes CDR1 SGDLS and CDR2 YYNGEE. Trimming took off 4 bases at V and 3 bases at J, with 6 bases between the two ends. The CDR3 loop spans 12 amino acids. CDR3: CASSTDTDTQYF. In DNA, the CDR3 is TGTGCCAGCAGCACCGATACAGATACGCAGTATTTT.

J is TRBJ2-7 and V is TRBV27; the match to TRBD1 covers 7 bases. The CDR3 loop spans 19 amino acids. V dropped 6 bases and J dropped 2; count of bases not matched to a gene: 22. Germline lookup yields CDR1 MNHEY and CDR2 SMNVEV (reference sequence). In DNA, the CDR3 is TGTGCCAGCAGCCGGGCCAGCAGTTTATTTCGACAGGGCGCCTACGAGCAGTACTTC. Translating it yields CASSRASSLFRQGAYEQYF.

The chain couples TRBV9 to TRBJ2-1; no clear D. Germline CDR1 and CDR2: SGDLS and YYNGEE. The CDR3 is made up of 13 amino acids. The V end was cut by 3 bases, the J end by 5 bases, with 9 bases between. The CDR3 sequence: CASSGILHNEQFF. CDR3 bases: TGTGCCAGCAGCGGGATATTACACAATGAGCAGTTCTTC.

J is TRBJ1-1 and V is TRBV19; 9 bases match TRBD1. From germline, CDR1 is LNHDA and CDR2 SQIVND (reference sequence). The J segment lost 4 bases and the V segment lost 5 bases, leaving 11 bases of the junction unmatched. CDR3 length: 16 residues. The CDR3: CASSVLPGQGTTEAFF. The CDR3 coding sequence is TGTGCCAGTAGTGTCTTGCCGGGACAGGGTACCACTGAAGCTTTCTTT.

The chain employs TRBV15 and TRBJ2-5; the D gene is possibly TRBD1 (6 bases). V dropped 5 bases and J dropped 4 bases, with 17 bases sitting between them. This CDR3 is built from 15 residues. Germline V gene sequence: CDR1 LNHNV, CDR2 YYDKDF (reference sequence). DNA of the CDR3: TGTGCCACCAGCCCCGATCCAGGCAGGGGAGAGACCCAGTACTTC. This gives the protein CATSPDPGRGETQYF.

This clone was seen more than once but under ten times. This chain connects TRBV2 to TRBJ2-7, with D possibly TRBD2 on 5 matching bases. The CDR3 has 14 amino acids. The ends were cut back, 3 bases at V and 7 bases at J, with 16 bases in the middle. Germline CDR1 SNHLY, CDR2 FYNNEI. CDR3 nucleotide sequence: TGTGCCAGCAGTGAGAGGAGGTCCTCTTGGGAGCAGTACGTC. Protein: CASSERRSSWEQYV.